Below, 5 T cell receptor beta chains from the same sample are listed, as sequenced in a study of T cell repertoires in cytomegalovirus infection. One entry per CDR3 protein results from TCRdb running MiXCR on the reads. Of fewer than 250,000 distinct CDR3 sequences in the sample, roughly an eighth were seen once. The sequenced material came from PBMCs. All receptors come from a human donor in good health (CMV status not recorded). Some clones in this sample may be carry-over from other donors' samples.

This clonotype was recorded at least ten times. The V call is TRBV19, the J call TRBJ1-5, with D unresolved. The CDR3 has 14 amino acids. CDR1 LNHDA and CDR2 SQIVND come from the germline V gene (reference sequence). The V end was cut by 6 bases, the J end by 3 bases, with 12 bases between. The CDR3 bases are TGTGCCAGTAGGTTGGCTCTGGTCAATCAGCCCCAGCATTTT. Protein: CASRLALVNQPQHF.

The table lists this clonotype with many counts. The chain links TRBV7-3 to TRBJ2-2; 7 nucleotides agree with TRBD2. Trimming cost V 5 bases and J 1 base; bases outside gene matches: 7. In germline, CDR1 is SGHTA, CDR2 FQGTGA. The CDR3 totals 16 residues. CDR3 DNA: TGTGCCAGCAGCAGACTCCAGCGGGGGAACACCGGGGAGCTGTTTTTT. It yields the protein CASSRLQRGNTGELFF.

This clonotype came up many times. V and J are TRBV19 and TRBJ1-5; TRBD1 might be the D (6 bases). The CDR3 is 14 amino acids. V lost 8 bases, J lost 1 base, and 12 bases lay in between. Germline V lookup: CDR1 LNHDA, CDR2 SQIVND (reference sequence). Here the CDR3 DNA reads TGTGCCAGTGTACAGGGATCAAGCAATCAGCCCCAGCATTTT. It encodes CASVQGSSNQPQHF.

This clonotype has a handful of counts. The chain combines TRBV6-5 with TRBJ2-2; D ambiguous. The V end was cut by 11 bases, the J end by 7 bases, with 11 bases between. In germline, CDR1 is MNHEY, CDR2 SVGAGI. The CDR3 extends over 11 amino acids. DNA of the CDR3: TGTGCCTCAGGACGGAGCGGGGAGCTGTTTTTT. The encoded protein is CASGRSGELFF.

To note about this clonotype: It may be a read error: a sequence one base away is much more abundant. The chain has TRBV27 and TRBJ2-6; possibly TRBD2 for D (6 bases). The germline V gene has CDR1 MNHEY and CDR2 SMNVEV (reference sequence). The CDR3 length is 15 residues. The CDR3 reads CAGSLWGGGANVLTF. The DNA of the CDR3 is TGTGCCGGCAGTTTATGGGGAGGTGGGGCCAACGTCCTGACTTTC.